The 25 T cell receptor beta chains presented below share a single source sample, sequenced in a study of CD8+ T cells in alopecia areata. TCR sequencing used cDNA made by reverse transcription of extracted RNA. This table comes from immunoSEQ multiplex PCR, and its TCRdb copy is limited to in-frame clones, with some not included. The sample has about 92,000 clones; roughly 47% are singletons. Described treatment: oral pan-JAK inhibitor, 5-10 mg twice daily. The specimen was CD8+ T cells sorted from blood, collected at week 24, from a patient treated with tofacitinib. These receptors all come from a human donor with alopecia areata.

This clone was found once. This rearrangement joins TRBV11-2 to TRBJ2-1, with TRBD1 identical over 8 bases. The V and J ends lost 1 base and 2 bases, in that order; junction bases with no gene match: 7. The germline V gene has CDR1 SGHAT and CDR2 FQNNGV. The CDR3 extends over 17 amino acids. The CDR3: CASSLGGTGGAYNEQFF. CDR3 in DNA: TGTGCCAGCAGCTTAGGCGGGACAGGAGGGGCCTACAATGAGCAGTTCTTC. The full variable domain, with the rest looked up from reference TRBV11-2 and TRBJ2-1, is EAGVAQSPRYKIIEKRQSVAFWCNPISGHATLYWYQQILGQGPKLLIQFQNNGVVDDSQLPKDRFSAERLKGVDSTLKIQPAKLEDSAVYLCASSLGGTGGAYNEQFFGPGTRLTVL.

The J gene is TRBJ1-5, the V gene TRBV2; D perhaps matches TRBD1 (5 bases). The CDR3 is 16 residues long. V lost 4 bases and J 3 bases, leaving 16 bases between the germline ends. Germline V gives CDR1 SNHLY, CDR2 FYNNEI. CDR3 sequence: CASSAPHGGSNQPQHF. CDR3 DNA sequence: TGTGCCAGCAGTGCTCCCCATGGGGGGTCCAATCAGCCCCAGCATTTT. Using reference TRBV2 and TRBJ1-5 for the parts outside the CDR3, the full variable domain is EPEVTQTPSHQVTQMGQEVILRCVPISNHLYFYWYRQILGQKVEFLVSFYNNEISEKSEIFDDQFSVERPDGSNFTLKIRSTKLEDSAMYFCASSAPHGGSNQPQHFGDGTRLSIL.

The chain uses TRBV19 and TRBJ2-4; D tentatively fits TRBD1 or TRBD2 (5 bases each). The V gene's germline CDR1 is LNHDA and CDR2 SQIVND (reference sequence). There are 16 residues in the CDR3. Trimming left V 5 bases short and J 1 base short, with 15 bases between. The CDR3 sequence is CASSLPPGRAKNIQYF. The CDR3 DNA reads as TGTGCCAGTAGTTTGCCCCCGGGGCGCGCCAAAAACATTCAGTACTTC.

CDR3 in amino acids: CASSPGPFEETQYF. The DNA for the CDR3 is TGTGCCAGCTCACCGGGCCCATTTGAAGAGACCCAGTACTTC. The chain employs TRBV18 and TRBJ2-5; D is undetermined. This CDR3 has 14 amino acids. V lost 3 bases, J lost 3 bases, and 11 bases lay in between. In germline, CDR1 is KGHSH, CDR2 LQKENI.

In this sample, this clone turned up a few times. V usage is TRBV29-1 and J usage is TRBJ2-7; 8 bases agree with TRBD2. CDR3 size: 10 residues. From germline, CDR1 is SQVTM and CDR2 ANQGSEA. J lost 6 bases, V lost 7 bases, and 2 bases had no gene match. CDR3 DNA: TGCAGCGCGGGAGGGGCCGAGCAGTACTTC. Amino acid sequence: CSAGGAEQYF.

The chain joins TRBV9 to TRBJ2-3; 7 bases match TRBD1. The V and J ends lost 3 bases and 4 bases, in that order; junction bases with no gene match: 2. The CDR3 has 13 residues. Germline lookup yields CDR1 SGDLS and CDR2 YYNGEE. The CDR3 DNA is TGTGCCAGCAGCGCAGGGACAGCAGATACGCAGTATTTT. Its protein product is CASSAGTADTQYF. The complete variable domain, with remaining parts taken from reference TRBV9 and TRBJ2-3, reads DSGVTQTPKHLITATGQRVTLRCSPRSGDLSVYWYQQSLDQGLQFLIQYYNGEERAKGNILERFSAQQFPDLHSELNLSSLELGDSALYFCASSAGTADTQYFGPGTRLTVL.

This chain links TRBV2 with TRBJ1-2; maybe TRBD1 (5 bases). Germline V gene data show CDR1 as SNHLY and CDR2 as FYNNEI. This CDR3 is built from 12 residues. The V end was cut by 3 bases, the J end by 9 bases, with 11 bases between. Written as DNA, the CDR3 is TGTGCCAGCAGTGAGGTGCGACAGAGCTACACCTTC. The encoded protein is CASSEVRQSYTF.

The genes are TRBV7-9 and TRBJ2-7, with TRBD2 matching 11 bases. The CDR3 has 15 residues. Germline loops: CDR1 SEHNR, CDR2 FQNEAQ (reference sequence). V gave up 3 bases and J gave up 6 bases; unmatched junction bases: 7. This chain's CDR3 is CASSFPLAGGLEQYF. The CDR3 coding sequence is TGTGCCAGCAGCTTCCCTTTAGCGGGAGGGCTCGAGCAGTACTTC.

The chain carries TRBV30 and TRBJ2-3, with TRBD1 as a possible D gene (5 bases). CDR3 length equals 14 residues. Germline lookup yields CDR1 GTSNPN and CDR2 SVGIG (reference sequence). V was shortened by 3 bases and J by 4 bases, with 14 bases between the two germline ends. The CDR3 region is CAWSGQGGADTQYF. The CDR3 nucleotides read TGTGCCTGGAGCGGCCAGGGTGGCGCAGATACGCAGTATTTT. Full variable domain (remainder filled in from reference TRBV30 and TRBJ2-3): SQTIHQWPATLVQPVGSPLSLECTVEGTSNPNLYWYRQAAGRGLQLLFYSVGIGQISSEVPQNLSASRPQDRQFILSSKKLLLSDSGFYLCAWSGQGGADTQYFGPGTRLTVL.

The V and J genes are TRBV27 and TRBJ2-2; 8 positions agree with TRBD2. CDR3 length equals 15 residues. V lost 3 bases and J lost 6; bases outside the gene matches: 6. Germline CDR1 MNHEY, CDR2 SMNVEV (reference sequence). The CDR3 protein is CASSLRIAGSGELFF. CDR3 nucleotide sequence: TGTGCCAGCAGTTTGAGGATAGCGGGATCCGGGGAGCTGTTTTTT.

In regard to this clone: At the DNA level, this CDR3 is encoded by other sequences in the same sample as well. The CDR3: CASSVVGAETQYF. The CDR3 DNA reads as TGTGCCAGCAGCGTAGTGGGGGCAGAGACCCAGTACTTC. The V call is TRBV9, the J call TRBJ2-5; possibly TRBD1 for D (6 bases). The germline gives CDR1 SGDLS, CDR2 YYNGEE. This CDR3 is 13 amino acids long. V was shortened by 0 bases and J by 4 bases, with 7 bases between the two germline ends.

The rearrangement links TRBV29-1 to TRBJ2-2, with 10 bases that match TRBD1. This CDR3 has 16 residues. Germline assignment: CDR1 SQVTM and CDR2 ANQGSEA. With 3 bases clipped from V and 6 bases from J, the junction kept 10 bases outside the gene matches. The CDR3, as DNA: TGCAGCGTTGAGGCTTGGGACAGGGGAGTCGCCGGGGAGCTGTTTTTT. Its protein is CSVEAWDRGVAGELFF.

V and J are TRBV7-8 and TRBJ2-3, with 7 bases identical to TRBD2. Germline assignment: CDR1 SGHVS and CDR2 FQNEAQ. The trim removed 3 bases at V and 6 bases at J, leaving 12 bases unmatched. CDR3 length: 16 residues. The CDR3: CASSLGRGTGLDTQYF. In DNA, the CDR3 is TGTGCCAGCAGCTTGGGGCGGGGGACTGGTTTGGATACGCAGTATTTT.

J is TRBJ2-2 and V is TRBV27; D might be TRBD1 or TRBD2, each matching 6 bases. Trimming stripped 3 bases from V and 5 bases from J, with 16 bases between. The CDR3 runs to 16 residues. Germline CDR1 and CDR2: MNHEY and SMNVEV (reference sequence). In DNA, the CDR3 is TGTGCCAGCAGTTTCCCGTCACAGGGAGGTACCGGGGAGCTGTTTTTT. Protein product: CASSFPSQGGTGELFF.

This clone came up a few times. The chain carries TRBV29-1 and TRBJ2-7, with D possibly being TRBD2 (5 bases). The CDR3 covers 13 residues. Germline V gene sequence: CDR1 SQVTM, CDR2 ANQGSEA. Trimming stripped 5 bases from V and 0 bases from J, with 11 bases between. CDR3 nucleotide sequence: TGCAGCGTTAGCGAGGGAGACTCCTACGAGCAGTACTTC. Its protein product is CSVSEGDSYEQYF.

The V call is TRBV29-1, the J call TRBJ2-7, with TRBD2 identical over 8 bases. The CDR3 consists of 12 residues. CDR1 is SQVTM, CDR2 ANQGSEA, per germline. J lost 2 bases, V lost 7 bases, and 4 bases had no gene match. CDR3 in DNA: TGCAGCGCTAGCGGGCCCACCTACGAGCAGTACTTC. Its translation: CSASGPTYEQYF.

The V call is TRBV9, the J call TRBJ2-3; D remains unclear. The germline V and J ends were trimmed by 3 bases and 6 bases, with 5 bases remaining between them. The CDR3 consists of 11 residues. CDR1 SGDLS and CDR2 YYNGEE come from the germline V gene. In DNA, the CDR3 is TGTGCCAGCAGCGCGTCCGATACGCAGTATTTT. Its translation is CASSASDTQYF.

This clone was detected only a few times. The chain employs TRBV5-1 and TRBJ2-7; 7 nucleotides align to TRBD2. This CDR3 has 14 residues. Germline V CDR1 and CDR2: SGHRS, YFSETQ. V shed 5 bases, J shed 2 bases, and the junction held 7 bases outside the gene matches. The CDR3 sequence is CASSRTRTAYEQYF. The CDR3 nucleotides read TGCGCCAGCAGTCGGACTAGAACGGCCTACGAGCAGTACTTC.

The chain combines TRBV5-4 with TRBJ2-1; the D call may be TRBD1 or TRBD2 (5 bases each). Germline CDR1 and CDR2: SGHNT and YYREEE (reference sequence). V lost 3 bases to trimming and J lost 7 bases, with 17 bases between them. The CDR3 has 15 residues. The CDR3 bases are TGTGCCAGCAGCTCCGGGACCCTAGGGTCGAATGAGCAGTTCTTC. It codes for CASSSGTLGSNEQFF.

A word on this clone: The junction shows a germline mismatch at one end, possibly a read error. This sequence joins TRBV7-9 and TRBJ2-5, with D hard to call. CDR1 and CDR2 from the germline V gene are SEHNR and FQNEAQ (reference sequence). The CDR3 sequence is 11 residues long. DNA of the CDR3: TGTGCCAGCAGCTCCCAAGGGACCCAGTACTTC. Translated, it gives CASSSQGTQYF.

This clone was counted a few times. J is TRBJ2-5 and V is TRBV27, with 9 bases aligning to TRBD2. The length of the CDR3 is 14 residues. J was trimmed by 4 bases and V by 6 bases; bases with no gene match: 6. Germline CDR1 and CDR2: MNHEY and SMNVEV (reference sequence). The CDR3 reads CASSELAGVETQYF. As DNA, the CDR3 is TGTGCCAGCAGCGAACTAGCGGGTGTAGAGACCCAGTACTTC.

In this sample, this clone turned up a few times. The V call is TRBV19, the J call TRBJ2-7; possibly TRBD1 or TRBD2 for D (5 bases each). CDR1 is LNHDA and CDR2 is SQIVND in the germline V gene (reference sequence). This CDR3 contains 13 residues. V was shortened by 9 bases and J by 0 bases, with 12 bases between the two germline ends. Written as DNA, the CDR3 is TGTGCCAGCTCCCTGGGGACCTCCTACGAGCAGTACTTC. Translating it yields CASSLGTSYEQYF. Together with reference TRBV19 and TRBJ2-7, the CDR3 gives the full variable domain: DGGITQSPKYLFRKEGQNVTLSCEQNLNHDAMYWYRQDPGQGLRLIYYSQIVNDFQKGDIAEGYSVSREKKESFPLTVTSAQKNPTAFYLCASSLGTSYEQYFGPGTRLTVT.

This chain links TRBV19 with TRBJ2-7, with D perhaps TRBD1 (5 bases). This CDR3 is 13 amino acids long. Germline V lookup: CDR1 LNHDA, CDR2 SQIVND (reference sequence). V was trimmed by 5 bases and J by 3 bases, leaving 11 bases between them. This CDR3 reads CASSGASGYEQYF. The CDR3 DNA reads as TGTGCCAGTAGTGGGGCCTCGGGCTACGAGCAGTACTTC.

The gene calls are TRBV5-1 and TRBJ2-3; the match to TRBD2 covers 11 bases. Germline V lookup: CDR1 SGHRS, CDR2 YFSETQ. The trim removed 4 bases at V and 1 base at J, leaving 11 bases unmatched. The CDR3 length is 18 residues. CDR3 region: CASSPVAGGDDGTDTQYF. The CDR3 nucleotides are TGCGCCAGCAGCCCAGTAGCGGGAGGGGACGATGGCACAGATACGCAGTATTTT.

The V gene is TRBV29-1, the J gene TRBJ2-3; TRBD1 is a possible D gene (5 bases). CDR1 SQVTM and CDR2 ANQGSEA come from the germline V gene. V gave up 3 bases and J gave up 2 bases, with 6 bases separating them. The CDR3 runs to 12 residues. In DNA form, the CDR3 reads TGCAGCGTTGACGGACACACAGATACGCAGTATTTT. It encodes CSVDGHTDTQYF.